These T cell receptor beta chains were read from a single sample in a study of cytomegalovirus exposure and HLA in healthy donors. TCRdb's copy holds only in-frame clones and misses some; the assay was immunoSEQ multiplex PCR. The repertoire holds around 200,000 clones, 65% to 80% seen once, with 15% to 17% in the top ten. The sequencing input was PBMCs. These receptor sequences come from a man in his forties in good health and CMV-seronegative. The CDR3 runs from the conserved cysteine through the conserved F or W. Each record gives: J gene, clone size, V gene, D gene, CDR3 protein, CDR3 DNA. A D gene is named only where the DNA matches it firmly. Clone size, where shown, is once, few, many, or a class for clones that have expanded.

J: TRBJ2-1; size: .; V: TRBV10-1; D: TRBD1; CDR3: CASSGGTGSVGNEQFF; DNA: TGCGCCAGCAGTGGCGGGACAGGGTCAGTGGGCAATGAGCAGTTCTTC
J: TRBJ1-1; size: .; V: TRBV7-8; D: .; CDR3: CASSSDTLKAFF; DNA: TGTGCCAGCAGCTCGGACACGCTCAAAGCTTTCTTT
J: TRBJ1-1; size: .; V: TRBV20-1; D: .; CDR3: CSARPVTEAFF; DNA: TGCAGTGCTAGACCGGTCACTGAAGCTTTCTTT
J: TRBJ2-3; size: .; V: TRBV5-5; D: .; CDR3: CASSFQASRNTDTQYF; DNA: TGTGCCAGCAGCTTTCAGGCTAGCAGAAACACAGATACGCAGTATTTT
J: TRBJ2-3; size: once; V: TRBV29-1; D: .; CDR3: CSVETVAKGTDTQYF; DNA: TGCAGCGTTGAGACGGTAGCGAAAGGCACAGATACGCAGTATTTT
J: TRBJ2-5; size: .; V: TRBV15; D: TRBD1; CDR3: CATSRTGGRETQYF; DNA: TGTGCCACCAGCAGGACAGGGGGCCGGGAGACCCAGTACTTC
J: TRBJ1-4; size: .; V: TRBV5-5; D: .; CDR3: CASSLGDSNEKLFF; DNA: TGTGCCAGCAGCTTGGGAGACAGTAATGAAAAACTGTTTTTT
J: TRBJ2-7; size: .; V: TRBV29-1; D: TRBD1; CDR3: CSFLGGRYEQYF; DNA: TGCAGCTTTCTAGGGGGCCGATACGAGCAGTACTTC
J: TRBJ2-3; size: .; V: TRBV6-4; D: .; CDR3: CASSDSLAATQYF; DNA: TGTGCCAGCAGTGACTCACTAGCCGCTACGCAGTATTTT
J: TRBJ2-3; size: .; V: TRBV4-1; D: TRBD1; CDR3: CASSPGQGADTQYF; DNA: TGCGCCAGCAGTCCGGGGCAGGGGGCAGATACGCAGTATTTT
J: TRBJ1-5; size: .; V: TRBV7-9; D: .; CDR3: CSSSLQNQPQHF; DNA: TGTTCCAGCAGCTTACAAAATCAGCCCCAGCATTTT
J: TRBJ2-6; size: .; V: TRBV14; D: .; CDR3: CASSQDQFFGRLWTGANVLTF; DNA: TGTGCCAGCAGCCAAGATCAATTTTTCGGCAGACTTTGGACTGGGGCCAACGTCCTGACTTTC
J: TRBJ1-2; size: .; V: TRBV7-9; D: .; CDR3: CASSARQYGYTF; DNA: TGTGCCAGCAGCGCTAGACAGTATGGCTACACCTTC
J: TRBJ2-3; size: .; V: TRBV27; D: .; CDR3: CASSLRTRGGMEYF; DNA: TGTGCCAGCAGTTTAAGGACCCGGGGAGGCATGGAGTATTTT
J: TRBJ1-4; size: .; V: TRBV4-3; D: .; CDR3: CASSQDTGTPIDNEKLFF; DNA: TGCGCCAGCAGCCAAGATACAGGGACACCCATAGATAATGAAAAACTGTTTTTT
J: TRBJ1-4; size: .; V: TRBV2; D: .; CDR3: CASSPSFNEKLFF; DNA: TGTGCCAGCAGTCCCAGTTTCAATGAAAAACTGTTTTTT
J: TRBJ2-7; size: .; V: TRBV7-2; D: TRBD1; CDR3: CASSPSTGGYEQYF; DNA: TGTGCCAGCAGCCCATCTACAGGGGGGTACGAGCAGTACTTC
J: TRBJ2-3; size: .; V: TRBV7-2; D: .; CDR3: CASSLQTEADTQYF; DNA: TGTGCCAGCAGCTTACAGACGGAGGCGGATACGCAGTATTTT